A single sample is the source of the 31 T cell receptor beta chains below, sequenced in a study of neoadjuvant anti-PD-1 for oral cavity cancer. TCRdb's table, derived via immunoSEQ multiplex PCR, lists solely in-frame clones and lacks some. The sample shows roughly 68,000 clones, about 86% of them seen only once. The time point here: after neoadjuvant nivolumab, at surgical resection. The material sequenced was PBMCs, taken after nivolumab (anti-PD-1) treatment. These receptors were taken from a person between 35 and 79 years old with oral cavity squamous cell carcinoma.

The V call is TRBV2, the J call TRBJ1-2; D is ambiguous. This CDR3 is built from 12 residues. Per germline, CDR1 SNHLY and CDR2 FYNNEI. The V and J ends lost 10 bases and 5 bases respectively, with 14 bases between them. CDR3 region: CANNRERYGYTF. CDR3 DNA: TGTGCCAACAATAGGGAGAGGTATGGCTACACCTTC.

This clone was seen more than once but under ten times. This sequence joins TRBV19 and TRBJ1-5; D is possibly TRBD1 (5 bases). CDR1 is LNHDA and CDR2 is SQIVND in the germline V gene (reference sequence). V shed 0 bases and J shed 6 bases, with 12 bases lying between them. The CDR3 is made up of 15 amino acids. The CDR3 sequence is CASSIEQEWSQPQHF. DNA of the CDR3: TGTGCCAGTAGTATAGAACAGGAGTGGTCTCAGCCCCAGCATTTT.

The chain has TRBV7-2 and TRBJ2-1; D may be TRBD2 (6 bases). In germline, CDR1 is SGHTA, CDR2 FQGNSA. Trimming removed 4 bases at V and 8 bases at J, with 18 bases between. The CDR3 consists of 15 residues. The CDR3 coding sequence is TGTGCCAGCAGCTACCCAGGAGGGAGGTCGTATGAGCAGTTCTTC. Translation: CASSYPGGRSYEQFF.

The chain carries TRBV6-6 and TRBJ2-7; D is ambiguous. Germline V gene data show CDR1 as MNHNY and CDR2 as SVGAGI (reference sequence). The CDR3 is made up of 13 amino acids. Trimming took 2 bases from V and 3 from J, leaving 8 bases between them. CDR3 protein: CASSYVANYEQYF. CDR3 DNA sequence: TGTGCCAGCAGTTACGTTGCGAACTACGAGCAGTACTTC.

This rearrangement joins TRBV4-1 to TRBJ2-3, with 7 bases aligning to TRBD2. V trimming: 2 bases; J trimming: 7 bases; junction bases outside the gene matches: 18. The CDR3 is 18 residues long. Looked up from germline, CDR1 is MGHRA and CDR2 is YSYEKL. CDR3 residues: CASSQPLRLAGTPNTQYF. The CDR3 DNA reads as TGCGCCAGCAGCCAACCCCTAAGACTAGCAGGGACCCCTAATACGCAGTATTTT.

The gene calls are TRBV12-5 and TRBJ1-6; TRBD1 is a possible D gene (6 bases). Trimming left V 2 bases short and J 10 bases short, with 12 bases between. CDR3 length: 14 residues. CDR1 LGHNT and CDR2 FRNRAP come from the germline V gene. As DNA, the CDR3 is TGTGCTAGTGGTTTGCCAGGGGTAAAGTCACCCCTCCACTTT. It translates to CASGLPGVKSPLHF.

This chain connects TRBV4-1 to TRBJ2-7; TRBD1 matches at 9 bases. The CDR3 loop spans 14 amino acids. J gave up 2 bases and V 6 bases, and 5 bases lay outside the gene matches. The V gene's germline CDR1 is MGHRA and CDR2 YSYEKL. The chain's CDR3 is CASSLRDRAYEQYF. CDR3 DNA: TGCGCCAGCAGTCTGAGGGACAGGGCCTACGAGCAGTACTTC.

The chain recombines TRBV9 with TRBJ2-3; 8 bases are a match to TRBD2. J was trimmed by 1 base and V by 4 bases; bases with no gene match: 5. In germline, CDR1 is SGDLS, CDR2 YYNGEE. CDR3 length: 15 amino acids. CDR3: CASSSDGGGTDTQYF. CDR3 coding DNA: TGTGCCAGCAGCTCAGACGGGGGGGGCACAGATACGCAGTATTTT. The whole variable domain, remainder taken from reference TRBV9 and TRBJ2-3, is DSGVTQTPKHLITATGQRVTLRCSPRSGDLSVYWYQQSLDQGLQFLIQYYNGEERAKGNILERFSAQQFPDLHSELNLSSLELGDSALYFCASSSDGGGTDTQYFGPGTRLTVL.

The genes are TRBV28 and TRBJ1-4, with 9 bases lining up with TRBD1. This CDR3 region has 16 residues. Trimming took 6 bases from V and 8 from J; bases not matched to a gene: 13. Germline V gives CDR1 MDHEN, CDR2 SYDVKM. The CDR3 DNA follows: TGTGCCAGCAGACACGGACCGGGACAGGGTGAGGAAAAACTGTTTTTT. Translating it yields CASRHGPGQGEEKLFF.

This clone was counted a single time. V is TRBV6-5 and J is TRBJ2-3, with D possibly being TRBD2 (5 bases). V lost 2 bases and J 6 bases, leaving 15 bases between the germline ends. Germline V CDR1 and CDR2: MNHEY, SVGAGI. There are 15 residues in the CDR3. The DNA of the CDR3 is TGTGCCAGCAGTTACGGGAGCCGGCCGGGGGATACGCAGTATTTT. Translation gives CASSYGSRPGDTQYF.

The rearrangement links TRBV19 to TRBJ2-3; D is ambiguous. V shed 7 bases and J shed 2 bases, with 13 bases lying between them. CDR3 size: 14 residues. Per the germline V gene, CDR1 is LNHDA and CDR2 is SQIVND (reference sequence). In DNA form, the CDR3 reads TGTGCCAGTAATTTCCCCGGTGTCACAGATACGCAGTATTTT. Translating it yields CASNFPGVTDTQYF.

CDR3 sequence reads: CAWRDRGSTRSYNEQFF. For the CDR3, the DNA is TGTGCCTGGAGGGACAGGGGGTCTACTCGCTCCTACAATGAGCAGTTCTTC. This sequence joins TRBV30 and TRBJ2-1; 10 bases align to TRBD1. CDR3 length: 17 amino acids. V shed 3 bases and J 0 bases; nucleotides not matched to a gene: 8. The germline CDR1 and CDR2 sequences are GTSNPN and SVGIG (reference sequence).

The J gene is TRBJ1-2, the V gene TRBV7-9, with 10 bases fitting TRBD1. Germline V gives CDR1 SEHNR, CDR2 FQNEAQ (reference sequence). With 5 bases clipped from V and 1 base from J, the junction kept 4 bases outside the gene matches. This CDR3 spans 15 amino acids. In nucleotides, the CDR3 is TGTGCCAGCAGCCGGACAGGGGGTGGTAACTATGGCTACACCTTC. Its protein is CASSRTGGGNYGYTF.

J is TRBJ1-1 and V is TRBV6-5, with a tentative D call TRBD1 (6 bases). V was clipped by 10 bases and J by 5 bases, with 14 bases between them. Germline assignment: CDR1 MNHEY and CDR2 SVGAGI. The CDR3 loop spans 12 amino acids. Here the CDR3 DNA reads TGTGCCACCTTCAGGGGTAAAACTGAAGCTTTCTTT. It specifies CATFRGKTEAFF.

This clone was picked up one time. The chain links TRBV7-9 to TRBJ2-7; 8 bases align to TRBD2. Unmatched junction bases numbered 16, after V lost 5 bases and J lost 4 bases. The CDR3 totals 17 residues. Germline V gene sequence: CDR1 SEHNR, CDR2 FQNEAQ (reference sequence). CDR3 bases: TGTGCCAGCAGCCCTCCCATATTGAGCGGGAGAAAGTACGAGCAGTACTTC. This encodes CASSPPILSGRKYEQYF.

This rearrangement joins TRBV23-1 to TRBJ1-5; TRBD1 might be the D (5 bases). TRBV23-1 is annotated as an ORF whose role is uncertain. The length of the CDR3 is 16 residues. The V gene lost 7 bases and the J gene lost 6 bases, with 22 bases spanning the gap. The CDR3 DNA is TGCGCCAGCAAGCACCGGGGCTATGAAGGACCTCAGCCCCAGCATTTT. The encoded protein is CASKHRGYEGPQPQHF.

The chain has TRBV4-1 and TRBJ2-1, with 13 nucleotides matching TRBD2. Germline CDR1 and CDR2: MGHRA and YSYEKL. V dropped 4 bases and J dropped 8; count of bases not matched to a gene: 14. The CDR3 spans 18 residues. The CDR3, as DNA: TGCGCCAGCAGCCCAGGACTAGCGGGAGTTTTAGTGCGAGATGAGCAGTTCTTC. Its translation is CASSPGLAGVLVRDEQFF.

The chain is built from TRBV5-5 and TRBJ1-2; 7 nucleotides agree with TRBD1. V shed 3 bases and J 0 bases; nucleotides not matched to a gene: 5. The CDR3 has 15 amino acids. From germline, CDR1 is SGHKS and CDR2 YYEKEE (reference sequence). For the CDR3, the DNA is TGTGCCAGCAGCTGGACCGGGACAGCTAACTATGGCTACACCTTC. Encoded protein: CASSWTGTANYGYTF.

This clone was seen more than once but under ten times. The chain uses TRBV5-1 and TRBJ1-3; D perhaps matches TRBD1 (5 bases). Germline V gives CDR1 SGHRS, CDR2 YFSETQ. The CDR3 has 16 residues. Trimming removed 0 bases at V and 4 bases at J, with 14 bases between. CDR3 DNA sequence: TGCGCCAGCAGCTTGGCTGGCGGGACGGGGGGAAACACCATATATTTT. This translates into CASSLAGGTGGNTIYF.

CDR3 loop: CASMPPRGDEQFF. CDR3 in DNA: TGTGCCAGCATGCCCCCCAGGGGTGATGAGCAGTTCTTC. The J gene is TRBJ2-1, the V gene TRBV5-4; D may be TRBD1 (6 bases). Germline V gene lookup returns CDR1 SGHNT and CDR2 YYREEE (reference sequence). The CDR3 sequence is 13 residues long. V dropped 6 bases and J dropped 8 bases, with 15 bases sitting between them.

The chain links TRBV4-1 to TRBJ2-1; D not certain. V lost 4 bases, J lost 2 bases, and 6 bases lay in between. The germline CDR1 and CDR2 sequences are MGHRA and YSYEKL. CDR3 length equals 13 residues. The CDR3 DNA sequence: TGCGCCAGCAGCCCGAACCCCTACAATGAGCAGTTCTTC. Its protein product is CASSPNPYNEQFF.

The table lists this clone with a count of one. The chain uses TRBV6-1 and TRBJ2-7, with 12 bases aligning to TRBD2. The V segment lost 6 bases and the J segment 4 bases; nucleotides outside the gene matches: 7. The CDR3 totals 15 residues. CDR1 MNHNS and CDR2 SASEGT come from the germline V gene. The CDR3 region has the DNA TGTGCCAGCAGCCTAACTAGCGGGGGGCAGTACGAGCAGTACTTC. Translation: CASSLTSGGQYEQYF.

V is TRBV5-5 and J is TRBJ1-1; 11 bases align to TRBD1. CDR3 length equals 16 residues. Germline V gene lookup returns CDR1 SGHKS and CDR2 YYEKEE (reference sequence). Trimming at V came to 6 bases and at J to 3 bases, leaving 10 bases not matched to a gene. In nucleotides, the CDR3 is TGTGCCAGCATCCCGGGACAGGGGGGATCCGACACTGAAGCTTTCTTT. Its translation is CASIPGQGGSDTEAFF.

The rearrangement uses TRBV10-3 and TRBJ1-1; a possible D gene is TRBD1 (6 bases). Germline CDR1 ENHRY, CDR2 SYGVKD. Trimming left V 3 bases short and J 5 bases short, with 13 bases between. The CDR3 is 14 residues long. In nucleotides, the CDR3 is TGTGCCATCAGTGATCTACAGGGTGGGACTGAAGCTTTCTTT. Its protein product is CAISDLQGGTEAFF.

V is TRBV27 and J is TRBJ1-5, with D possibly being TRBD1 (6 bases). The V and J ends lost 3 bases and 2 bases respectively, with 23 bases between them. CDR3 length: 19 amino acids. Germline loops: CDR1 MNHEY, CDR2 SMNVEV (reference sequence). The CDR3 loop reads CASSFRDRPLGGGNQPQHF. The CDR3, as DNA: TGTGCCAGCAGTTTTAGAGACAGGCCGTTGGGGGGTGGCAATCAGCCCCAGCATTTT.

The gene calls are TRBV19 and TRBJ2-7; 7 bases match TRBD1. The CDR3 is made up of 16 amino acids. V was pared by 5 bases and J by 0 bases, with 10 bases of the junction left unmatched. Germline CDR1 reads LNHDA; CDR2 reads SQIVND (reference sequence). CDR3 DNA: TGTGCCAGTAGTGACCACAGGGGTATCAGCTCCTACGAGCAGTACTTC. Its protein product is CASSDHRGISSYEQYF. The full variable domain, in which reference TRBV19 and TRBJ2-7 provide the parts outside the CDR3, is DGGITQSPKYLFRKEGQNVTLSCEQNLNHDAMYWYRQDPGQGLRLIYYSQIVNDFQKGDIAEGYSVSREKKESFPLTVTSAQKNPTAFYLCASSDHRGISSYEQYFGPGTRLTVT.

The CDR3 spells CASSLPDYEQYF. For the CDR3, the DNA is TGTGCCAGCAGCTTACCGGACTACGAGCAGTACTTC. The chain has TRBV11-1 and TRBJ2-7; D is ambiguous. The V end lost 2 bases, the J end lost 3 bases, and 5 bases lay between the germline ends. CDR1 and CDR2 from the germline V gene are SGHAT and FQDESV (reference sequence). The CDR3 extends over 12 amino acids.

This clone was seen a handful of times. The chain links TRBV2 to TRBJ1-5; D is undetermined. Germline assignment: CDR1 SNHLY and CDR2 FYNNEI. CDR3 length equals 15 residues. The V end was cut by 5 bases, the J end by 3 bases, with 14 bases between. DNA for the CDR3: TGTGCCAGCAGTACCGACACCAACCTCAATCAGCCCCAGCATTTT. Translated, it gives CASSTDTNLNQPQHF.

V and J are TRBV9 and TRBJ2-1, with unresolved D. Germline assignment: CDR1 SGDLS and CDR2 YYNGEE. The CDR3 length is 15 residues. V was pared by 4 bases and J by 0 bases, with 11 bases between. CDR3 DNA: TGTGCCAGCAGCCCGGGCCTGAGCTCCTACAATGAGCAGTTCTTC. It specifies CASSPGLSSYNEQFF.

This CDR3 reads CASSLRGNGLDGYTF. The CDR3 bases are TGTGCCAGCAGTTTACGAGGGAATGGGCTAGATGGCTACACCTTC. The chain carries TRBV27 and TRBJ1-2, with unresolved D. The CDR3 has 15 amino acids. CDR1 MNHEY and CDR2 SMNVEV come from the germline V gene (reference sequence). V was clipped by 2 bases and J by 6 bases, with 16 bases between them.

The chain links TRBV9 to TRBJ2-5; D may match TRBD1 or TRBD2 (5 bases each). The CDR3 has 19 residues. V lost 4 bases and J 2 bases, leaving 27 bases between the germline ends. CDR1 and CDR2 from the germline V gene are SGDLS and YYNGEE. DNA of the CDR3: TGTGCCAGCAGCACCCACTCGGGACCCCTTTCAGGTTTACAAGAGACCCAGTACTTC. It codes for CASSTHSGPLSGLQETQYF.